A single sample is the source of the 12 T cell receptor beta chains below, sequenced in a study of vaccination effects on CD4 cells after COVID-19. After expansion with viral peptide pools in the ViraFEST assay, antigen-specific CD4+ T cells were sequenced. An approximately nine-day culture period preceded the isolation of CD4+ T cells. Of the BNT162b2 and mRNA-1273 vaccines, participants received two doses of one or the other. The antigens these receptors bind are not known. Using immunoSEQ multiplex PCR, the repertoire was profiled, and TCRdb retains in-frame clones only, with some absent. The sample lists 75,000 or so clones; 77% were seen once. The material was CD4+ T cells from PBMCs cultured with HCoV-OC43 spike peptides, obtained after COVID-19 vaccination. The sample's subset: HCoV-OC43 spike overlapping peptide pool stimulation. The receptor source for this set is a human donor who received a COVID-19 vaccine.

The rearrangement links TRBV24-1 to TRBJ1-4, with 12 bases that match TRBD1. The CDR3 loop spans 17 amino acids. Per the germline V gene, CDR1 is KGHDR and CDR2 is SFDVKD. Unmatched junction bases numbered 7, after V lost 6 bases and J lost 3 bases. The CDR3 sequence is CATSPGQGAAANEKLFF. For the CDR3, the DNA is TGTGCCACCAGTCCGGGACAGGGGGCGGCGGCTAATGAAAAACTGTTTTTT.

The chain has TRBV12-5 and TRBJ1-4, with 7 bases identical to TRBD1. Germline assignment: CDR1 LGHNT and CDR2 FRNRAP. The CDR3 runs 13 residues. V shed 3 bases, J shed 14 bases, and the junction held 9 bases outside the gene matches. CDR3: CASGLMTGSRLFF. Here the CDR3 DNA reads TGTGCTAGTGGTTTAATGACAGGGAGTCGCCTGTTTTTT.

V gene TRBV28 combines with J gene TRBJ1-2, with a possible D match to TRBD1 (6 bases). The CDR3 extends over 13 amino acids. The V end was cut by 8 bases, the J end by 8 bases, with 18 bases between. Germline V gene data show CDR1 as MDHEN and CDR2 as SYDVKM. The CDR3 coding sequence is TGTGCCAGCCACAGGGCCTTTGGGGCCGGCTACACCTTC. It specifies CASHRAFGAGYTF.

This clone was seen only a few times. The CDR3 here is CASSEVTKEYYGYTF. The DNA of the CDR3 is TGTGCCAGCAGTGAAGTTACGAAGGAGTACTATGGCTACACCTTC. The rearrangement uses TRBV2 and TRBJ1-2; D is unclear. The germline V gene encodes CDR1 SNHLY and CDR2 FYNNEI. The CDR3 sequence is 15 residues long. Between the trimmed V and J ends, which lost 1 base and 3 bases, there was a span of 12 bases.

The genes are TRBV18 and TRBJ1-3; D is ambiguous. Germline V CDR1 and CDR2: KGHSH, LQKENI. Deletions cut 0 bases from V and 1 base from J, with 10 bases between. This CDR3 has 16 residues. The CDR3 reads CASSPPTLGSGNTIYF. CDR3 sequence (DNA): TGTGCCAGCTCACCACCGACACTAGGGTCTGGAAACACCATATATTTT.

CDR3 in amino acids: CASSLRTGTDTQYF. The CDR3 DNA follows: TGTGCCAGCAGCTTACGGACAGGTACAGATACGCAGTATTTT. V is TRBV7-9 and J is TRBJ2-3, with 7 bases aligning to TRBD1. Germline V gene sequence: CDR1 SEHNR, CDR2 FQNEAQ (reference sequence). The CDR3 loop spans 14 amino acids. V gave up 2 bases and J gave up 3 bases; unmatched junction bases: 2.

The V gene is TRBV3-1 (or the pseudogene TRBV3-2), the J gene TRBJ1-2, with D perhaps matching TRBD1 (6 bases). This CDR3 has 15 residues. Trimming shortened V by 8 bases and J by 2 bases, and 18 bases separated the two germline ends. Per the germline V gene, CDR1 is LGHDT and CDR2 is YNNKEL (reference sequence). CDR3: CASANGGAGNYGYTF. In DNA form, the CDR3 reads TGTGCCAGCGCCAACGGGGGGGCAGGAAACTATGGCTACACCTTC.

The genes are TRBV6-5 and TRBJ1-2; the D is unclear. Trimming took off 5 bases at V and 0 bases at J, with 13 bases between the two ends. Germline V CDR1 and CDR2: MNHEY, SVGAGI. This CDR3 has 15 residues. The DNA for the CDR3 is TGTGCCAGCAGTAGGCCCGGCGGTGCTAACTATGGCTACACCTTC. It encodes CASSRPGGANYGYTF.

This chain links TRBV6-5 with TRBJ1-5; maybe TRBD1 (6 bases). The V gene's germline CDR1 is MNHEY and CDR2 SVGAGI. The CDR3 sequence is 15 residues long. The V end was cut by 8 bases, the J end by 0 bases, with 14 bases between. The CDR3 DNA reads TGTGCCAGCTCCCGGGACACTTTTAGCAATCAGCCCCAGCATTTT. It is translated as CASSRDTFSNQPQHF.

This chain links TRBV3-1 (or the pseudogene TRBV3-2) with TRBJ2-1, with D perhaps TRBD1 (6 bases). The V gene lost 3 bases and the J gene lost 12 bases, with 12 bases spanning the gap. Germline assignment: CDR1 LGHDT and CDR2 YNNKEL (reference sequence). The CDR3 has 12 residues. The CDR3 region has the DNA TGTGCCAGCAGCCACCGGACAGTGCCGCAGTTCTTC. Translated, it gives CASSHRTVPQFF.

The chain has TRBV18 and TRBJ1-2; perhaps TRBD1 as D (6 bases). Trimming took off 0 bases at V and 8 bases at J, with 16 bases between the two ends. Germline V CDR1 and CDR2: KGHSH, LQKENI. The CDR3 is made up of 15 amino acids. For the CDR3, the DNA is TGTGCCAGCTCACCACCCGGGACAAAAAAGAAGGGCTACACCTTC. It specifies CASSPPGTKKKGYTF.

V usage is TRBV2 and J usage is TRBJ2-1, with 9 bases that match TRBD2. J lost 0 bases, V lost 5 bases, and 2 bases had no gene match. Germline V gene sequence: CDR1 SNHLY, CDR2 FYNNEI. This CDR3 is built from 15 residues. CDR3: CASSLTSGSYNEQFF. The CDR3 DNA follows: TGTGCCAGCAGTTTGACTAGCGGCTCCTACAATGAGCAGTTCTTC.